This TCR beta chain was obtained from a study of CD8 T cells in Susac syndrome. Random hexamers served to reverse transcribe roughly 0.5 to 1 ug RNA. The authors amplified TCR beta CDR3 across 54 Vbeta and 13 Jbeta using immunoSEQ multiplex PCR. From the immunoSEQ multiplex PCR reads, TCRdb called clonotypes with MiXCR, one entry per CDR3 protein. Among about 210,000 distinct CDR3 sequences, about 96% were seen once, and the ten largest hold roughly 0.09%. In contrast to the negatively isolated CD8+ and CD4+ T cells, TEMRA cells were FACS-enriched. Sequences were obtained from CD4+ T cells from PBMCs. The TCR sequence derives from a human donor with multiple sclerosis.

CDR3 residues: CASSDRGDTEAFF. Written as DNA, the CDR3 is TGTGCCAGCAGCGACAGGGGAGACACTGAAGCTTTCTTT. The chain joins TRBV6-5 to TRBJ1-1; 8 bases are a match to TRBD1. V shed 6 bases and J 3 bases; nucleotides not matched to a gene: 3. The CDR3 spans 13 residues. CDR1 is MNHEY, CDR2 SVGAGI, per germline.